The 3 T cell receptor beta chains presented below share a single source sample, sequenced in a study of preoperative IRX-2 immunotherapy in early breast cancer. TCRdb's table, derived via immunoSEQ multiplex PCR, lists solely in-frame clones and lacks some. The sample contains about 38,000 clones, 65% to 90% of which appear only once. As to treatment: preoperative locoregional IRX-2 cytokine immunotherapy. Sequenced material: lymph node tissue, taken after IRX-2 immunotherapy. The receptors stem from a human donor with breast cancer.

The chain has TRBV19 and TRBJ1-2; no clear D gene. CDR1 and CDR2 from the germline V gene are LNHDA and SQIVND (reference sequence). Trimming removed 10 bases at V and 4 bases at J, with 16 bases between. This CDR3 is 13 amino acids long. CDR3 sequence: CATLSEGLYGYTF. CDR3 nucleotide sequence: TGTGCCACCCTATCCGAAGGTCTCTATGGCTACACCTTC.

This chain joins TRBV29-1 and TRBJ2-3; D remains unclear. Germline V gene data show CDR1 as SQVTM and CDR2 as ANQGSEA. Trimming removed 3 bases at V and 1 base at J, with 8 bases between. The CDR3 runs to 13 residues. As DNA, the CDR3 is TGCAGCGTTGATGGGGTGGGCACAGATACGCAGTATTTT. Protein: CSVDGVGTDTQYF.

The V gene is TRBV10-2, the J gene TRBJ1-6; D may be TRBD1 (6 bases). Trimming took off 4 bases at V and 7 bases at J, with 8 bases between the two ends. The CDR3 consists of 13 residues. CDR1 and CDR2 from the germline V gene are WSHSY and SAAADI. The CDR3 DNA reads TGCGCCAGCAGTGTAGACAGGAATTCACCCCTCCACTTT. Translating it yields CASSVDRNSPLHF.